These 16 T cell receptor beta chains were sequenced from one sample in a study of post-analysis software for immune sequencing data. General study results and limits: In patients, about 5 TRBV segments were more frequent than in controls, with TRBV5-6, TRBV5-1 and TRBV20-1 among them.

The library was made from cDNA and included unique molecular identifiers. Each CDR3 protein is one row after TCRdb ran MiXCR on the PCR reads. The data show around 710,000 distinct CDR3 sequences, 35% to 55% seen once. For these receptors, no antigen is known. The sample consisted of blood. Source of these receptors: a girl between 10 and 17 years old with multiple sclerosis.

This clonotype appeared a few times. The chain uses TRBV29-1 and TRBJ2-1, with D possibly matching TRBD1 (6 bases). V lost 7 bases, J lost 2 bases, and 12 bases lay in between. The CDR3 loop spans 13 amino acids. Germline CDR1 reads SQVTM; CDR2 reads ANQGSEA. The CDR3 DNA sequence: TGCAGCGCAGAAGGGGGTCCCTACAATGAGCAGTTCTTC. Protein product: CSAEGGPYNEQFF.

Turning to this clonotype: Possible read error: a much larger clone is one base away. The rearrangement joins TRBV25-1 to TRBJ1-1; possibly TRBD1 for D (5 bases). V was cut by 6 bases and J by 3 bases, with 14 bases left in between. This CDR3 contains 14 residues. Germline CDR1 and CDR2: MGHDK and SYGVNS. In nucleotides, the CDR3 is TGTGCCAGCAGGGAGGGGCAGGGACACACTGAAGCTTTCTTT. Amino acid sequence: CASREGQGHTEAFF.

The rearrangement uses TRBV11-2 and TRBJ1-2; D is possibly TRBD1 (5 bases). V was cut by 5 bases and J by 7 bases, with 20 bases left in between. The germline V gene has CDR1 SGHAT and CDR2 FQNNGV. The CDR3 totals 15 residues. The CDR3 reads CASSHWDSPLGGYTF. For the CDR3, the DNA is TGTGCCAGCAGCCACTGGGACTCCCCATTAGGTGGCTACACCTTC. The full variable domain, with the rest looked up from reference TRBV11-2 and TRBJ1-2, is EAGVAQSPRYKIIEKRQSVAFWCNPISGHATLYWYQQILGQGPKLLIQFQNNGVVDDSQLPKDRFSAERLKGVDSTLKIQPAKLEDSAVYLCASSHWDSPLGGYTFGSGTRLTVV.

The CDR3 DNA reads as TGTGCCAGCAGTTTTTCGGTCACTTCCACAGATACGCAGTATTTT. Its translation: CASSFSVTSTDTQYF. The V and J genes are TRBV12-3 or TRBV12-4 and TRBJ2-3; D gene unclear. The V end lost 3 bases, the J end lost 2 bases, and 12 bases lay between the germline ends. CDR3 length equals 15 residues.

CDR3 nucleotides: TGTGCCAGCAGTTTTGCCAGAATTAACTATGGCTACACCTTC. Translation: CASSFARINYGYTF. V usage is TRBV28 and J usage is TRBJ1-2, with no clear D. V was trimmed by 3 bases and J by 1 base, leaving 9 bases between them. CDR3 length equals 14 residues. Germline CDR1 is MDHEN and CDR2 is SYDVKM.

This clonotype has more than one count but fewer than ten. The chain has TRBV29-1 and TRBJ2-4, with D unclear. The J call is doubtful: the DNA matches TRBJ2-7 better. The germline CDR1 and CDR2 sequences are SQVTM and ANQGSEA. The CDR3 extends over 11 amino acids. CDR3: CSVGGTHEQYF. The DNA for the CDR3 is TGCAGCGTTGGAGGTACCCACGAGCAGTACTTC.

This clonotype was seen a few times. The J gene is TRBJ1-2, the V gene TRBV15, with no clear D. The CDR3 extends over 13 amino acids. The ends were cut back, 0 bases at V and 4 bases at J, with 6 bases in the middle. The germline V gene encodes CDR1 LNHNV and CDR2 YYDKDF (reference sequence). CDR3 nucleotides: TGTGCCACCAGCAGAGATCCATCCTATGGCTACACCTTC. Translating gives CATSRDPSYGYTF.

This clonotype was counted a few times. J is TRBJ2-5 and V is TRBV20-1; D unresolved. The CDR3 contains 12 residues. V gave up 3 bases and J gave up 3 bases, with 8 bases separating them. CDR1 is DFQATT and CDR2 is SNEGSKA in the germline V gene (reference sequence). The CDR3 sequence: CSASLRKETQYF. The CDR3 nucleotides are TGCAGTGCTAGCCTAAGAAAAGAGACCCAGTACTTC.

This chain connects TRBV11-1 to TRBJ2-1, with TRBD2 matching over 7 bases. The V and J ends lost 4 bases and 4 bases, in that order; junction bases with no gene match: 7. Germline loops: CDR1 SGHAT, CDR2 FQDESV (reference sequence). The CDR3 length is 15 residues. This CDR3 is CASSSSGADYNEQFF. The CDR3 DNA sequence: TGTGCCAGCAGCTCGAGCGGGGCGGATTACAATGAGCAGTTCTTC.

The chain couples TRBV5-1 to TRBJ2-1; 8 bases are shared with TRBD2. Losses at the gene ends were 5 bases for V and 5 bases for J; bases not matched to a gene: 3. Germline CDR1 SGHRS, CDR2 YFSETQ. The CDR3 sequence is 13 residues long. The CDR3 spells CASRGSGDNEQFF. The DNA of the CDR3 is TGCGCCAGCAGGGGTAGCGGGGACAATGAGCAGTTCTTC.

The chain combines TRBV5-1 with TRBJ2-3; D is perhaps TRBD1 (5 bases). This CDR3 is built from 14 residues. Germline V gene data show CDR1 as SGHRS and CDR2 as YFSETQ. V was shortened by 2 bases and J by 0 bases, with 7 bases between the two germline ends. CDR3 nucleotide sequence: TGCGCCAGCAGCTTCAGACAGAGCACAGATACGCAGTATTTT. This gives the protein CASSFRQSTDTQYF.

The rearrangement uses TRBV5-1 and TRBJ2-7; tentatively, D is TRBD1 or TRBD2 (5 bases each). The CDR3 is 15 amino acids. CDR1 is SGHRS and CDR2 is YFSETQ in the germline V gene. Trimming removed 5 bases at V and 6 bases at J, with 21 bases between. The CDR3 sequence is CASSSTGTTSGEQYF. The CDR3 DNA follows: TGCGCCAGCAGTTCAACCGGGACGACTTCGGGCGAGCAGTACTTC.

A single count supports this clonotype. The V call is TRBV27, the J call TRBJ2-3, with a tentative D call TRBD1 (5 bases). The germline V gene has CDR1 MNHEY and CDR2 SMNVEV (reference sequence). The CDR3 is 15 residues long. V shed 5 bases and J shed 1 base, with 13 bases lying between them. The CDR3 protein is CASSPTDTRTDTQYF. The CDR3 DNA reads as TGTGCCAGCAGTCCCACGGACACCCGCACAGATACGCAGTATTTT.

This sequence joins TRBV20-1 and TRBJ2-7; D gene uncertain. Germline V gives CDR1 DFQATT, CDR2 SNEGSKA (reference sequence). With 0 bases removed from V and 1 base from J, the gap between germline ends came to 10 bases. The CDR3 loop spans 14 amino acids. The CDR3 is CSARDRRLSYEQYF. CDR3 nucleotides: TGCAGTGCTAGAGATCGCCGACTGTCCTACGAGCAGTACTTC.

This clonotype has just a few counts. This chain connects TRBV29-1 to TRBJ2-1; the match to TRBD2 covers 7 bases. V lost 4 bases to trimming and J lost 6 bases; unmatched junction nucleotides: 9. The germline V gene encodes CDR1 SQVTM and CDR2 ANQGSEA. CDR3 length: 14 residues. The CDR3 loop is CSVVGRGGSNEQFF. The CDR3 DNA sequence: TGCAGCGTTGTTGGGAGGGGAGGAAGCAATGAGCAGTTCTTC.

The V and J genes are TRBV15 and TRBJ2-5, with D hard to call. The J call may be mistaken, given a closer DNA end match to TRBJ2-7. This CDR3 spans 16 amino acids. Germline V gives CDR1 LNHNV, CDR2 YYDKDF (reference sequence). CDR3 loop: CATSRGADSQPYEQYF. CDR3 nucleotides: TGTGCCACCAGCAGAGGGGCTGACTCGCAACCCTACGAGCAGTACTTC.